This paragraph reports one T cell receptor beta chain. The specificity of this receptor is unknown. No base-level quality is on record; no much larger clone is a single base apart. The CDR1 and CDR2 encoded by the germline V gene (reference sequence) are SEHNR and FQNEAQ. The junction carries 25 bases between V and J, which are trimmed by 5 bases and 5 bases respectively. The CDR3 spans 17 residues, from the cysteine through the phenylalanine. The entry retains the CDR3 DNA only, 51 bases that are in frame from base 1. These data belong to a study of blood T cell repertoires in COVID-19 (dated by TCRdb to 2018 to 2020). Regarding the study in general: Collaborator samples came from the United States, Italy and Spain and covered acute and convalescent phases of COVID-19. The prospective study material was composed of cDNA or gDNA derived from T cells, B-cell-depleted T cells, or PBMCs. Deeply sampled blood TCRbeta repertoires from subjects exposed to, actively infected with, or recovered from COVID-19 were included in the dataset. A freely available public database, intended as a resource for researchers studying the immune response to SARS-CoV-2, is where the repertoires were released. Samples were obtained from the ongoing ImmuneRACE study (first 160 participants) and from some 1,300 subjects provided by 6 global collaborators. The sample metadata nearly always contained a de-identified subject ID, COVID-19 status, age in years and sex. Where available, HLA class I and class II types were obtained from metadata supplied by the sample provider rather than from assay-based typing. Broad study findings and their caveats: How much clinical and demographic metadata was included differed by source and by participant, and the metadata was provided uncurated.

At one collaborating source in Seattle, patients were enrolled during active infection and were followed longitudinally through the course of disease. Collaborating institutions collected whole blood in K2EDTA tubes following their own protocols. Collaborator samples were shipped for TCRbeta analysis as frozen whole blood, isolated PBMCs, or DNA extracted from either sample type. TCRbeta CDR3 regions were amplified from genomic DNA using the immunoSEQ Assay, a bias-controlled multiplex PCR. The published analysis was carried out like this. The number of nucleated cells in each sample was estimated from the amplification of reference gene primers within the assay. Sequence reads were collapsed and filtered to measure the absolute abundance of every unique TCRbeta CDR3 rearrangement. For each sample, productive Simpson clonality was calculated as the square root of Simpson's diversity index over productive rearrangements. Not all clones reach the TCRdb copy of this immuneACCESS table, which keeps in-frame sequences only. Checked studies attribute under half of the gap to unresolved V genes and leave the rest unexplained. The V and J calls and the clone size are those of that table, but D and trimming were determined from the DNA. In all, the sample holds over 200,000 clones, and about 90% of those were seen once. Jointly, the top ten make up about 0.8% of the sample.

Here the chain combines TRBV7-9 and TRBJ2-7, and the D gene may be TRBD2, 6 bases matching. The material sequenced was peripheral blood. The receptor comes from a man aged 60-69 years with COVID-19, enrolled during active disease. For the CDR3, the sequence is CASSGLSDYPPVHEQYF. The sequence in DNA is TGTGCCAGCAGCGGACTCTCGGACTACCCTCCTGTACACGAGCAGTACTTC.